The clone carrying this T cell receptor (beta chain) was seen ten or more times. Antigen: not known. Using RNA transcripts as the source, TCR beta CDR3 regions were amplified. Using the HTBI primer set, a first-round RT-PCR was run on the TCR CDR3. Via MiXCR, TCRdb re-called the multiplex PCR reads, giving one row per CDR3 protein. The table lists 250,000 to 400,000 distinct CDR3 sequences, 12% to 15% of them singletons, with 34% in the top ten. This record belongs to a study of T cells in Graves' hyperthyroidism and ophthalmopathy. Study summary: Peripheral blood was secured at the point of initial diagnosis, before any treatment.

Study-level points and caveats: Ophthalmopathy was told apart from stable hyperthyroidism by a 13 V-J model.

This CDR3 has 15 residues. Germline V CDR1 and CDR2: SGHVS, FQNEAQ. The V segment lost 8 bases and the J segment 10 bases; nucleotides outside the gene matches: 12. The sample was blood. The clonotype was recovered from a woman aged 40 to 50 with Graves' ophthalmopathy. This chain links TRBV7-8 with TRBJ2-1, with TRBD2 matching 12 bases. CDR3 bases: TGTGCCAGCGGCCACACGACTAGCGGGAGAGGAGAGCAGTTCTTC. Residues: CASGHTTSGRGEQFF.